The clone carrying this T cell receptor (beta chain) showed up just once. A second about 6 to 11 cycle PCR used barcoded and J-beta primers. TCRdb re-analysed the 5' RACE reads in MiXCR, keeping a single row per CDR3 protein. The sample records hundreds of thousands of distinct CDR3 sequences, under 40% being singletons. This entry is derived from a study of blood T cells in healthy people across ages. Germline V lookup: CDR1 SGHDN, CDR2 FVKESK. This CDR3 contains 14 residues. V lost 4 bases, J lost 9 bases, and 17 bases lay in between. This sequence joins TRBV14 and TRBJ2-3, with a weak D call TRBD2 (5 bases). This clonotype was sampled from a young man in good health. The specimen sequenced was blood. The chain's CDR3 is CASSRLSGGETQYF. CDR3 sequence (DNA): TGTGCCAGCAGCCGTCTAAGCGGAGGTGAGACGCAGTATTTT.